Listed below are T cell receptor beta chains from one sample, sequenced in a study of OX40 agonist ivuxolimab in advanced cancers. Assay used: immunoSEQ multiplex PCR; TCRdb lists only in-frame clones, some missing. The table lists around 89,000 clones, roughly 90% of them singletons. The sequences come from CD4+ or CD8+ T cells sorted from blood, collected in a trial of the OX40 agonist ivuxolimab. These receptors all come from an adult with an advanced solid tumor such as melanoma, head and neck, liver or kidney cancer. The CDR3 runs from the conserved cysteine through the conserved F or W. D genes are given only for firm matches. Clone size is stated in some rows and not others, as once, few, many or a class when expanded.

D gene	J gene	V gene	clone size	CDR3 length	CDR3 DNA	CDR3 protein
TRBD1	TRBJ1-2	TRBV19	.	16	TGTGCCAGTACCCGCACCGGGACAGGCGTTAACTATGGCTACACCTTC	CASTRTGTGVNYGYTF
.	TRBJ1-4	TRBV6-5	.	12	TGTGCCAGCAGTGAACTGTTTGGAAAACTGTTTTTT	CASSELFGKLFF
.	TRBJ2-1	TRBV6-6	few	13	TGTGCCAGCAGTCTAGACTTTTACAATGAGCAGTTCTTC	CASSLDFYNEQFF
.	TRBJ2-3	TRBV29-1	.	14	TGCAGCGCGAGAGGCAGCCTCAGCACAGATACGCAGTATTTT	CSARGSLSTDTQYF
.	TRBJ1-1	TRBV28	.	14	TGTGCCAGCAGAACAAGCGTCACAGGGCTTAGAGCTTTCTTT	CASRTSVTGLRAFF
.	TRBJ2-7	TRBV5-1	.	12	TGCGCCAGCAGCGAGGGACACTACGAGCAGTACTTC	CASSEGHYEQYF
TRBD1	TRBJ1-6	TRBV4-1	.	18	TGCGCCAGCAGCCAGGACAGGGGGCGCGTATCCTATAATTCACCCCTCCACTTT	CASSQDRGRVSYNSPLHF
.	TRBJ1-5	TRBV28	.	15	TGTGCCAGCATTGAGGGGGGCTTAGGTAATCAGCCCCAGCATTTT	CASIEGGLGNQPQHF
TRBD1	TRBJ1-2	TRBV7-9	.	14	TGTGCCAGCAGCCCCACAGGGGACACTATCGGCTACACCTTC	CASSPTGDTIGYTF
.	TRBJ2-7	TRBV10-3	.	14	TGTGCCATCAGTGACCCCCTTCGGGGCTACGAGCAGTACTTC	CAISDPLRGYEQYF
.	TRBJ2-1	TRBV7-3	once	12	TGTGCCAGCAGCTTTCGGAACAATGAGCAGTTCTTC	CASSFRNNEQFF
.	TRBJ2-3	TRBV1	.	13	TGCACAAGGGCGGACCACGGCACAGATACGCAGTATTTT	CTRADHGTDTQYF
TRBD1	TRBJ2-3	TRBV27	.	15	TGTGCCAGCACCTGGACAGGGTCTAGGACAGATACGCAGTATTTT	CASTWTGSRTDTQYF
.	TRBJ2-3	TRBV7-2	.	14	TGTGCCAGCAGACCCGGAGGGACTACAGATACGCAGTATTTT	CASRPGGTTDTQYF
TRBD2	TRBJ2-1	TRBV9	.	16	TGTGCCAGCAGTCTTTCCGGGACTAGCGACTACAATGAGCAGTTCTTC	CASSLSGTSDYNEQFF
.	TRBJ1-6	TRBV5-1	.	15	TGCGCCAGCAGCTTGCAGCACTCCTATAATTCACCCCTCCACTTT	CASSLQHSYNSPLHF
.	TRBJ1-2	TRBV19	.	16	TGTGCCAGTAGTATAGATTGGACAGTCCTAAACTATGGCTACACCTTC	CASSIDWTVLNYGYTF
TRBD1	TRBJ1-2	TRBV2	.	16	TGTGCCAGCAGTGGACCGGCTGGGACAGGGATGGATGGCTACACCTTC	CASSGPAGTGMDGYTF
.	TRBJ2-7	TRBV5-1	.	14	TGCGCCAGCAGCTCCATAGGACCTGGCGGCGAGCAGTACTTC	CASSSIGPGGEQYF
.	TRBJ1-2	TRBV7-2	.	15	TGTGCCAGCAGCTTAGGAGGGGACATTTACTATGGCTACACCTTC	CASSLGGDIYYGYTF
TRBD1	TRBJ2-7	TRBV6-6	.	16	TGTGCCAGCAGTTACCCCCGGGCAGGGGGAAAAAACGAGCAGTACTTC	CASSYPRAGGKNEQYF
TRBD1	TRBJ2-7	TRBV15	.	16	TGTGCCACCAGCGCGGGACAGGGGGACCCTCCCTACGAGCAGTACTTC	CATSAGQGDPPYEQYF
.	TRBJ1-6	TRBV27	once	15	TGTGCCAGCAGTTTTTTTGGGCAGGGGAATTCACCCCTCCACTTT	CASSFFGQGNSPLHF
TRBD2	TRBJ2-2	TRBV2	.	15	TGTGCCAGCAGTCTAGCGGGGGCGGGGTACGGGGAGCTGTTTTTT	CASSLAGAGYGELFF
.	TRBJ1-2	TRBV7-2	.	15	TGTGCCAGCAGCCCAACTTCGCGAGGGGACTATGGCTACACCTTC	CASSPTSRGDYGYTF
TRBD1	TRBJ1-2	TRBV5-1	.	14	TGCGCCAGCAGCCCGAGACAGGGTGTGGATGGCTACACCTTC	CASSPRQGVDGYTF
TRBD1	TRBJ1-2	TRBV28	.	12	TGTGCCAGCAGGGGACAGAACTATGGCTACACCTTC	CASRGQNYGYTF
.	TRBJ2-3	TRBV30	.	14	TGTGCCTGGAGGGCAGGGGCCCGCACAGATACGCAGTATTTT	CAWRAGARTDTQYF
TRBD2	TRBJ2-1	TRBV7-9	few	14	TGTGCCAGCAGCCCCCTAGCGGGAGTCGGTGAGCAGTTCTTC	CASSPLAGVGEQFF
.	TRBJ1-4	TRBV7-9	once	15	TGTGCCAGCAGCTTAGAGTCGGCAAGGGGAGAAAAACTGTTTTTT	CASSLESARGEKLFF
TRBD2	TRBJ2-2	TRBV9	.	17	TGTGCCAGCAGCGTCGAGACTAGCGGGGGTAACACCGGGGAGCTGTTTTTT	CASSVETSGGNTGELFF
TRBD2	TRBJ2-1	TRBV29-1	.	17	TGCAGCGTCCACTTTTGGGCTAGCGGGAGGAAGGGCAATGAGCAGTTCTTC	CSVHFWASGRKGNEQFF
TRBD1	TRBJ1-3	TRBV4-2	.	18	TGTGCCAGCAGCCAAGTAGGGACAGGGATCCTCTCTGGAAACACCATATATTTT	CASSQVGTGILSGNTIYF
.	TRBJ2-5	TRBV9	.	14	TGTGCCAGCAGCGTAGACACCCACGGGGAGACCCAGTACTTC	CASSVDTHGETQYF
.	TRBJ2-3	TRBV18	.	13	TGTGCCAGCTCACCACCTCAGGCAGATACGCAGTATTTT	CASSPPQADTQYF
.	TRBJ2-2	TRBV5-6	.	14	TGTGCCAGCAGCCCCCAGGGACTCACCGGGGAGCTGTTTTTT	CASSPQGLTGELFF
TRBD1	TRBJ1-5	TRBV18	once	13	TGTGCCAGCACCGGGACAGAAGATCAGCCCCAGCATTTT	CASTGTEDQPQHF
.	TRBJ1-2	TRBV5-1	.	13	TGCGCCAGCAGCTTGGGTGGCAGCTTAAACCCCAAATTC	CASSLGGSLNPKF
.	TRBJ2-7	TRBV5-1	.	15	TGCGCCAGCAGCTTGGTGTCGAGTCCTGACTACGAGCAGTACTTC	CASSLVSSPDYEQYF
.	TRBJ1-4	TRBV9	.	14	TGTGCCAGCAGCTTTACAGCAACTAATGAAAAACTGTTTTTT	CASSFTATNEKLFF
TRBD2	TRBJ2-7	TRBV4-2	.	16	TGTGCCAGCAGCCAAGTTTTTAGCGGGACAACCTACGAGCAGTACTTC	CASSQVFSGTTYEQYF
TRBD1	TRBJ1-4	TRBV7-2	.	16	TGTGCCAGCAGCTTAGTTCCCCTGACAGGGAATGAAAAACTGTTTTTT	CASSLVPLTGNEKLFF
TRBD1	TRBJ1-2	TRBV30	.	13	TGTGCCTGGAGTGTTCCCGGGACAGGGGGCTACACCTTC	CAWSVPGTGGYTF
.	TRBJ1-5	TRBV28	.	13	TGTGCCAGCACCGATTCAGGGGATCAGCCCCAGCATTTT	CASTDSGDQPQHF
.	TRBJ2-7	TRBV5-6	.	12	TGTGCCAGCAGGCGGAACAGCTACGAGCAGTACTTC	CASRRNSYEQYF
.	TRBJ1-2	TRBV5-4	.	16	TGTGCCAGCAGCTTGGCCTCGGCGGGGGCGGCCTATGGCTACACCTTC	CASSLASAGAAYGYTF
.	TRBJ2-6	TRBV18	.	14	TGTGCCAGCTCACCACCGAACGGGGCCAACGTCCTGACTTTC	CASSPPNGANVLTF
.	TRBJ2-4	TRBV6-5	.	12	TGTGCCAGCAGTACATCGGGTCGCATTCAGTACTTC	CASSTSGRIQYF
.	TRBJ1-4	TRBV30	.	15	TGTGCCTGGAGCTGGGGATCCGGGACTTCGGAAAAACTGTTTTTT	CAWSWGSGTSEKLFF
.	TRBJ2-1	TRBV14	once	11	TGTGCCAGCAGCCAATGGAATGAGCAGTTCTTC	CASSQWNEQFF
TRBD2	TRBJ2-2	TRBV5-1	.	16	TGCGCCAGCAGCTTGCTGGCGGGGGGCTTCACCGGGGAGCTGTTTTTT	CASSLLAGGFTGELFF
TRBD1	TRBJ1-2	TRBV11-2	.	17	TGTGCCAGCAGCTTAGTTGGCTCAGGACAGGTGAACTATGGCTACACCTTC	CASSLVGSGQVNYGYTF
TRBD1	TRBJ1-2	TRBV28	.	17	TGTGCCAGCTTCTCGGCGGGACAGGGGTTCTCCCTCTATGGCTACACCTTC	CASFSAGQGFSLYGYTF
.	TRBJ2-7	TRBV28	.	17	TGTGCCAGCAGTTTAGGACCCGCAGGGAAGAGCGTTTACGAGCAGTACTTC	CASSLGPAGKSVYEQYF
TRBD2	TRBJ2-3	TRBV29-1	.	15	TGCAGCGTTGAAAAGTATCTAGCGGGGGGAGATACGCAGTATTTT	CSVEKYLAGGDTQYF
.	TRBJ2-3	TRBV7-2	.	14	TGTGCCAGCAGCCGCCATCAGGGGGGTGATACGCAGTATTTT	CASSRHQGGDTQYF